One and the same sample provided the 18 T cell receptor beta chains below, sequenced in a study of T cell repertoires in cytomegalovirus infection. TCRdb itself ran the reads through MiXCR, one entry per CDR3 protein. The sample contains roughly 230,000 distinct CDR3 sequences, about 23% of which appear only once. Material for sequencing was CD8+ T cells from PBMCs. The source of these receptors is a human donor in good health (CMV status not recorded). Some clones in this sample may be carry-over from other donors' samples.

The chain carries TRBV5-1 and TRBJ2-1; D gene unclear. Trimming took off 4 bases at V and 8 bases at J, with 13 bases between the two ends. The germline CDR1 and CDR2 sequences are SGHRS and YFSETQ. The CDR3 is 13 residues long. DNA for the CDR3: TGCGCCAGCAGCCCCGGCCCCTCCGATGAGCAGTTCTTC. Encoded protein: CASSPGPSDEQFF.

This clonotype was found a few times. The chain carries TRBV28 and TRBJ2-4; TRBD1 aligns across 8 bases. J gave up 8 bases and V 5 bases, and 8 bases lay outside the gene matches. The CDR3 sequence is 14 residues long. Germline CDR1 reads MDHEN; CDR2 reads SYDVKM. The CDR3: CASSPTGQGDIQYF. The CDR3 DNA sequence: TGTGCCAGCAGTCCCACCGGACAGGGTGACATTCAGTACTTC. Variable domain in full (rest from reference TRBV28 and TRBJ2-4): DVKVTQSSRYLVKRTGEKVFLECVQDMDHENMFWYRQDPGLGLRLIYFSYDVKMKEKGDIPEGYSVSREKKERFSLILESASTNQTSMYLCASSPTGQGDIQYFGAGTRLSVL.

J is TRBJ2-5 and V is TRBV27, with 11 bases that match TRBD2. The length of the CDR3 is 16 residues. After removal of 4 bases from V and 2 bases from J, the junction contained 6 bases not matched to a gene. Germline CDR1 reads MNHEY; CDR2 reads SMNVEV (reference sequence). CDR3 in DNA: TGTGCCAGCAGTTGGCGACTAGCGGGGCCACAAGAGACCCAGTACTTC. Translating gives CASSWRLAGPQETQYF.

V is TRBV4-1 and J is TRBJ2-1; a possible D gene is TRBD1 (7 bases). The CDR3 sequence is 15 residues long. Germline V gene lookup returns CDR1 MGHRA and CDR2 YSYEKL. Trimming left V 3 bases short and J 5 bases short, with 14 bases between. CDR3 loop: CASSHDGGGNNEQFF. The CDR3 DNA reads TGCGCCAGCAGCCACGACGGAGGGGGCAACAATGAGCAGTTCTTC.

V gene TRBV7-9 combines with J gene TRBJ1-3; TRBD1 might be the D (5 bases). CDR1 and CDR2 from the germline V gene are SEHNR and FQNEAQ (reference sequence). V lost 3 bases, J lost 4 bases, and 13 bases lay in between. The length of the CDR3 is 15 residues. The CDR3 DNA sequence: TGTGCCAGCAGCTTTTACAGGAGTGGCGGAAACACCATATATTTT. Protein: CASSFYRSGGNTIYF.

The V call is TRBV11-2, the J call TRBJ2-1; 7 bases fit TRBD2. Germline assignment: CDR1 SGHAT and CDR2 FQNNGV. V dropped 0 bases and J dropped 0; count of bases not matched to a gene: 2. The CDR3 has 16 residues. The CDR3 protein is CASSLEPSGSYNEQFF. DNA for the CDR3: TGTGCCAGCAGCTTAGAGCCTAGCGGCTCCTACAATGAGCAGTTCTTC. Supplemented by reference TRBV11-2 and TRBJ2-1, the full variable domain reads EAGVAQSPRYKIIEKRQSVAFWCNPISGHATLYWYQQILGQGPKLLIQFQNNGVVDDSQLPKDRFSAERLKGVDSTLKIQPAKLEDSAVYLCASSLEPSGSYNEQFFGPGTRLTVL.

The CDR3 bases are TGTGCCAGCAGCCAAGATCGGAGCCGCTTCGGCTATGGCTACACCTTC. Its translation is CASSQDRSRFGYGYTF. The V gene is TRBV3-1, the J gene TRBJ1-2, with D unclear. Germline V CDR1 and CDR2: LGHDT, YNNKEL (reference sequence). This CDR3 has 16 amino acids. V was shortened by 0 bases and J by 4 bases, with 15 bases between the two germline ends.

This clonotype was counted at least ten times. The V call is TRBV27, the J call TRBJ2-7; D call uncertain. Germline loops: CDR1 MNHEY, CDR2 SMNVEV (reference sequence). The CDR3 is 13 residues long. The V gene lost 0 bases and the J gene lost 5 bases, with 8 bases spanning the gap. The CDR3 here is CASSLSKGDEQYF. The CDR3 DNA follows: TGTGCCAGCAGTTTATCGAAGGGCGACGAGCAGTACTTC.

This chain uses TRBV6-2 or TRBV6-3 with TRBJ2-7; D ambiguous. Trimming took 5 bases from V and 3 from J, leaving 11 bases between them. CDR3 length: 13 residues. Per the germline V gene, CDR1 is MNHEY and CDR2 is SVGEGT. The CDR3 loop reads CASSRGGFYEQYF. The DNA for the CDR3 is TGTGCCAGCAGTCGAGGTGGCTTCTACGAGCAGTACTTC.

This chain connects TRBV29-1 to TRBJ2-1, with 7 nucleotides matching TRBD1. CDR1 is SQVTM, CDR2 ANQGSEA, per germline. CDR3 length: 13 amino acids. After removal of 3 bases from V and 6 bases from J, the junction contained 5 bases not matched to a gene. DNA of the CDR3: TGCAGCGTTGAGACAGGGACGGGCAATGAGCAGTTCTTC. This translates into CSVETGTGNEQFF.

The table lists this clonotype with many counts. This chain connects TRBV7-6 to TRBJ2-1, with TRBD2 identical over 7 bases. CDR1 is SGHVS, CDR2 FNYEAQ, per germline. Trimming removed 5 bases from V and 3 bases from J; junction bases left unmatched: 1. The CDR3 has 13 residues. As DNA, the CDR3 is TGTGCCAGCAGCAGCGGGAACTACAATGAGCAGTTCTTC. Protein: CASSSGNYNEQFF.

The chain combines TRBV29-1 with TRBJ1-1; D gene uncertain. Germline loops: CDR1 SQVTM, CDR2 ANQGSEA. V was clipped by 3 bases and J by 6 bases, with 8 bases between them. This CDR3 region has 11 residues. The CDR3 nucleotides are TGCAGCGTTGACGGGAGGGCTGAAGCTTTCTTT. This sequence encodes CSVDGRAEAFF.

With regard to this clonotype: One end of the junction does not line up with germline, which may come from a read error. The chain recombines TRBV2 with TRBJ2-5; 7 bases align to TRBD2. The germline gives CDR1 SNHLY, CDR2 FYNNEI. The CDR3 totals 12 residues. The CDR3 sequence: CASSEGLFAQSF. DNA of the CDR3: TGTGCCAGCAGTGAGGGACTATTTGCGCAGTCCTTC.

The chain recombines TRBV19 with TRBJ2-1; unclear D gene. The CDR3 has 14 amino acids. V lost 5 bases, J lost 5 bases, and 13 bases lay in between. The V gene's germline CDR1 is LNHDA and CDR2 SQIVND (reference sequence). CDR3 in amino acids: CASSALDGNNEQFF. CDR3 coding DNA: TGTGCCAGTAGTGCGCTGGACGGTAACAATGAGCAGTTCTTC.

At least ten counts were recorded for this clonotype. The V call is TRBV6-1, the J call TRBJ2-2; 12 nucleotides match TRBD2. Germline values: CDR1 MNHNS, CDR2 SASEGT. The CDR3 is made up of 16 amino acids. The V and J ends lost 6 bases and 1 base, in that order; junction bases with no gene match: 3. The CDR3 nucleotides read TGTGCCAGCAGGGTACTAGCGGGGGGGAACACCGGGGAGCTGTTTTTT. Protein: CASRVLAGGNTGELFF.

This clonotype was counted only a few times. This chain links TRBV9 with TRBJ2-1; 7 bases are a match to TRBD1. This CDR3 contains 13 residues. J was trimmed by 12 bases and V by 3 bases; bases with no gene match: 9. Germline values: CDR1 SGDLS, CDR2 YYNGEE. The CDR3 DNA sequence: TGTGCCAGCAGCGAGGGGACAGCCGCTGGGCAGTTCTTC. This codes for CASSEGTAAGQFF.

This clonotype was seen a few times. The DNA for the CDR3 is TGTGCCAGCAGTGAAGCGCTTAGATCCAGCGGGGTTGCAGATACGCAGTATTTT. Translated: CASSEALRSSGVADTQYF. The rearrangement uses TRBV2 and TRBJ2-3, with 7 bases identical to TRBD2. CDR1 is SNHLY, CDR2 FYNNEI, per germline. CDR3 length equals 18 residues. V trimming: 0 bases; J trimming: 4 bases; junction bases outside the gene matches: 13.

This clonotype was seen repeatedly, ten times or more. The V and J genes are TRBV11-2 and TRBJ1-1; D unclear. Germline assignment: CDR1 SGHAT and CDR2 FQNNGV. CDR3 length: 14 residues. Trimming cost V 2 bases and J 2 bases, with 9 bases left between them. The CDR3 reads CASSLPAFNTEAFF. The CDR3 nucleotides read TGTGCCAGCAGCTTACCAGCCTTTAACACTGAAGCTTTCTTT. The complete variable domain, with remaining parts taken from reference TRBV11-2 and TRBJ1-1, reads EAGVAQSPRYKIIEKRQSVAFWCNPISGHATLYWYQQILGQGPKLLIQFQNNGVVDDSQLPKDRFSAERLKGVDSTLKIQPAKLEDSAVYLCASSLPAFNTEAFFGQGTRLTVV.